These T cell receptor beta chains were read from a single sample in a study of CXCR3-negative and CXCR3-positive naive CD8 T cells. For each CDR3 protein, TCRdb gives one entry from its re-call of the 5' RACE reads, without DNA. The ten most abundant clones cover approximately 0.42% of a sample with more than 50,000 distinct CDR3 sequences. Specimen: naive CXCR3- CD8+ T cells from blood. The receptors originated from a human donor in good health. Some clones in this sample may be carry-over from other donors' samples. Each CDR3 is given with its conserved first and last residue. Rows give clone size only sometimes, using once, few, many, or a class for an expanded clone.

TRBJ2-5,16,-,TRBV18,CASSPLPASGGETQYF
TRBJ2-1,19,medium-sized,TRBV7-9,CASRRELLMGLENHNEQFF
TRBJ2-1,13,-,TRBV29-1,CSVLQGAGNEQFF
TRBJ2-7,13,-,TRBV11-3,CASSGRDSYEQYF
TRBJ2-1,15,-,TRBV28,CASISGLAVYNEQFF
TRBJ2-7,17,-,TRBV7-6,CASSFKPSQGLTYEQYF
TRBJ2-7,11,-,TRBV29-1,CSVQGAYEQYF
TRBJ1-5,15,-,TRBV29-1,CSVGLGADSNQPQHF
TRBJ2-7,15,-,TRBV6-5,CASSPRGGRVEEQYF
TRBJ2-5,16,-,TRBV5-1,CASSAHEGGIQETQYF
TRBJ2-7,14,-,TRBV13,CASSPPTGYDEQYF
TRBJ2-1,15,-,TRBV29-1,CSVQTRGGAGDEQFF
TRBJ2-7,15,-,TRBV7-3,CASSSDGAAVYEQYF
TRBJ2-2,14,-,TRBV28,CASSLVHPTGELFF
TRBJ2-3,19,-,TRBV6-5,CASSYPGKGGGINRDTRYF
TRBJ2-7,12,-,TRBV30,CPIKGGAYEQYF
TRBJ2-2,12,-,TRBV29-1,CSVEGATGELFF
TRBJ2-7,12,-,TRBV29-1,CSVEGSPYEQYF
TRBJ2-7,14,-,TRBV4-3,CASSQGTGRNEQYF
TRBJ2-1,15,-,TRBV28,CASSMGEGRVDEQFF
TRBJ2-7,14,-,TRBV7-9,CASSLEGVSYEQYF
TRBJ2-3,14,-,TRBV12-3/TRBV12-4,CASSFGQGRDTQYF
TRBJ1-5,13,-,TRBV19,CASSMTGGSPQHF
TRBJ2-3,12,-,TRBV4-2,CASSQVTDTQYF
TRBJ2-2,11,-,TRBV6-5,CASGDTGELFF
TRBJ1-1,11,medium-sized,TRBV29-1,CSVGANTEAFF
TRBJ1-2,15,-,TRBV3-1,CASSQEWPTPLGYTF
TRBJ2-7,16,-,TRBV29-1,CSVDSPPGTGEYEQYF
TRBJ2-2,16,-,TRBV7-2,CASSLDRAPFTGELFF
TRBJ2-5,17,-,TRBV4-3,CASSQDFGLAGVETQYF
TRBJ1-5,15,-,TRBV3-1,CASSKQGAGNQPQHF
TRBJ2-1,16,-,TRBV7-2,CASSLDERGAGNEQFF
TRBJ1-5,18,-,TRBV7-9,CASSLAVRGGFDNQPQHF
TRBJ2-1,13,-,TRBV20-1,CSARGTRSYEQFF
TRBJ1-1,15,-,TRBV19,CASSMIQGANTEAFF
TRBJ2-3,19,-,TRBV4-3,CASSQVKRLAGRGTDTQYF
TRBJ1-2,13,-,TRBV7-9,CASSGTANYGYTF
TRBJ2-7,16,-,TRBV29-1,CSVRGPGRRGPYEQYF
TRBJ2-7,14,-,TRBV7-9,CASSSTTGPYEQYF
TRBJ2-7,13,-,TRBV3-1,CASSQVPGDEQYF
TRBJ2-3,16,-,TRBV7-9,CASSFPGDSSTDTQYF